This is a list of T cell receptor beta chains from one sample in a study of cytomegalovirus exposure and HLA in healthy donors. Repertoires were generated with immunoSEQ multiplex PCR, while TCRdb's copy carries only in-frame clones and drops some. Of about 170,000 clones listed, around 76% are singletons. Sequences were obtained from PBMCs. These receptors were collected from a man in his forties or fifties in good health and CMV-seropositive. CDR3s include the opening cysteine and the closing phenylalanine or tryptophan. The order of the fields is CDR3 DNA, CDR3 protein, clone size, J gene, V gene, D gene. The D gene is left open where the match is weak. Expanded clones are given a class, and other clones once, few, many or no size at all.

DNA: TGCGCCAGCAGCCAAGTTGAGGGACTGGACGAGCAGTACTTC; CDR3: CASSQVEGLDEQYF; size: NA; J: TRBJ2-7; V: TRBV4-1; D: NA
DNA: TGTGCCAGCTCACCATCGGGACAGGGGAATCAGCCCCAGCATTTT; CDR3: CASSPSGQGNQPQHF; size: NA; J: TRBJ1-5; V: TRBV18; D: TRBD1
DNA: TGTGCCAGCAGCGCCGGGCAGGGGAAGAACTATGGCTACACCTTC; CDR3: CASSAGQGKNYGYTF; size: NA; J: TRBJ1-2; V: TRBV7-2; D: NA
DNA: TGCAGCGCCAGACGGGGATCTAATGAAAAACTGTTTTTT; CDR3: CSARRGSNEKLFF; size: NA; J: TRBJ1-4; V: TRBV29-1; D: NA
DNA: TGTGCCAGCAGTGACTCTAGCGGGGCAGATACGCAGTATTTT; CDR3: CASSDSSGADTQYF; size: NA; J: TRBJ2-3; V: TRBV6-4; D: TRBD2
DNA: TGTGCCAGCAGCTTTATAGATACGCAGTATTTT; CDR3: CASSFIDTQYF; size: NA; J: TRBJ2-3; V: TRBV5-6; D: NA
DNA: TGTGCCAGCAGCTTAGCGACAGGGAGCGCAGATACGCAGTATTTT; CDR3: CASSLATGSADTQYF; size: NA; J: TRBJ2-3; V: TRBV7-2; D: TRBD1
DNA: TGTGCCAGCAGTCCCTGGGGGCAGGGCAGGGACACTGAAGCTTTCTTT; CDR3: CASSPWGQGRDTEAFF; size: NA; J: TRBJ1-1; V: TRBV2; D: NA
DNA: TGTGCCAGCAGCTTAGAAGCGGGGGGCAGCACAGATACGCAGTATTTT; CDR3: CASSLEAGGSTDTQYF; size: NA; J: TRBJ2-3; V: TRBV7-6; D: TRBD2
DNA: TGTGCCAGCAGCGTAGGTTCCGCTTACGAGCAGTACTTC; CDR3: CASSVGSAYEQYF; size: NA; J: TRBJ2-7; V: TRBV9; D: NA
DNA: TGTGCCAGCAGCTTGGAGGGGTCCAGCCTGTTCTCTGGAAACACCATATATTTT; CDR3: CASSLEGSSLFSGNTIYF; size: few; J: TRBJ1-3; V: TRBV5-4; D: NA
DNA: TGCAGCGTCGCGACAGGGACCGGGGAGCTGTTTTTT; CDR3: CSVATGTGELFF; size: NA; J: TRBJ2-2; V: TRBV29-1; D: TRBD1
DNA: TGTGCCAGCAGTTTGAGGGGGAGCTACTACGAGCAGTACTTC; CDR3: CASSLRGSYYEQYF; size: NA; J: TRBJ2-7; V: TRBV6-1; D: NA
DNA: TGTGCCAGCAGGCCGGGACAGGGTTCACCCCTCCACTTT; CDR3: CASRPGQGSPLHF; size: NA; J: TRBJ1-6; V: TRBV6-5; D: TRBD1
DNA: TGTGCCAGCAGCGCCAGACAGGGGGCCTCCTACAATGAGCAGTTCTTC; CDR3: CASSARQGASYNEQFF; size: NA; J: TRBJ2-1; V: TRBV7-2; D: TRBD1
DNA: TGTGCCAGCAATCGACAGTCGAGCTCCTACGAGCAGTACTTC; CDR3: CASNRQSSSYEQYF; size: NA; J: TRBJ2-7; V: TRBV7-9; D: NA
DNA: TGTGCCAGTAGCTTGGGACTAGCGGGAGAGCAGTACTTC; CDR3: CASSLGLAGEQYF; size: NA; J: TRBJ2-7; V: TRBV19; D: TRBD2
DNA: TGTGCCAGCAGCGCGGGACTGAACTCTGGAAACACCATATATTTT; CDR3: CASSAGLNSGNTIYF; size: NA; J: TRBJ1-3; V: TRBV7-9; D: NA
DNA: TGTGCCAGCAGTCCGGGACAGGGGCAGACCCAGTACTTC; CDR3: CASSPGQGQTQYF; size: NA; J: TRBJ2-5; V: TRBV6-4; D: TRBD1
DNA: TGTGCCAGCAGTCCTTCCTGGGGGGGAGATACGCAGTATTTT; CDR3: CASSPSWGGDTQYF; size: NA; J: TRBJ2-3; V: TRBV27; D: TRBD2
DNA: TGTGCCAGTAGTAAGGGGACAGGGGGATCCTACGAGCAGTACTTC; CDR3: CASSKGTGGSYEQYF; size: once; J: TRBJ2-7; V: TRBV19; D: TRBD1
DNA: TGTTCCAGCAGCCCCGCCCGGGACAGGTATTCCTACGAGCAGTACTTC; CDR3: CSSSPARDRYSYEQYF; size: NA; J: TRBJ2-7; V: TRBV7-9; D: TRBD1
DNA: TGTGCCAGCAGCTTGCGTAGGACAGGGGGTTTAATTTCCTATGGCTACACCTTC; CDR3: CASSLRRTGGLISYGYTF; size: NA; J: TRBJ1-2; V: TRBV5-6; D: TRBD1
DNA: TGTGCCACCAGCACCAGGGACATCTACGAGCAGTACTTC; CDR3: CATSTRDIYEQYF; size: NA; J: TRBJ2-7; V: TRBV15; D: NA
DNA: TGTGCCAGCAGCTTACTAGGCGTCCGGGAGACCCAGTACTTC; CDR3: CASSLLGVRETQYF; size: NA; J: TRBJ2-5; V: TRBV7-6; D: NA
DNA: TGTGCCAGCACCGACACTGGAAACACCATATATTTT; CDR3: CASTDTGNTIYF; size: few; J: TRBJ1-3; V: TRBV6-1; D: NA
DNA: TGTGCCAGTAGTTCCCAGGTGAACACTGAAGCTTTCTTT; CDR3: CASSSQVNTEAFF; size: NA; J: TRBJ1-1; V: TRBV19; D: NA
DNA: TGTGCCAGTAGTAAGGTAGCGGGGGCCTCCCCGGCAGAGACCCAGTACTTC; CDR3: CASSKVAGASPAETQYF; size: NA; J: TRBJ2-5; V: TRBV19; D: TRBD2
DNA: TGTGCCAGCAGTTACCGAGGGGGTAACTATGGCTACACCTTC; CDR3: CASSYRGGNYGYTF; size: NA; J: TRBJ1-2; V: TRBV6-5; D: NA
DNA: TGTGCCAGCACGCCAAAACTAGCGGGGGCGAGGAATGAGCAGTTCTTC; CDR3: CASTPKLAGARNEQFF; size: once; J: TRBJ2-1; V: TRBV9; D: TRBD2
DNA: TGTGCCAGCAGCCCCCGACAGGTCCTAACCTCCTACGAGCAGTACTTC; CDR3: CASSPRQVLTSYEQYF; size: once; J: TRBJ2-7; V: TRBV5-6; D: NA
DNA: TGTGCCAGCAAAGCTCCGGGACAGGGTTACAATCAGCCCCAGCATTTT; CDR3: CASKAPGQGYNQPQHF; size: NA; J: TRBJ1-5; V: TRBV5-8; D: TRBD1
DNA: TGTGCCAGCAGTCCGACAGGGGCTCCCTACGAGCAGTACTTC; CDR3: CASSPTGAPYEQYF; size: NA; J: TRBJ2-7; V: TRBV27; D: TRBD1
DNA: TGTGCCAGCAGCCTTACAGGGACGGGGGAGCTGTTTTTT; CDR3: CASSLTGTGELFF; size: NA; J: TRBJ2-2; V: TRBV7-2; D: NA
DNA: TGTGCCAGCAGCCAGGGGCTTTTACAAGAGACCCAGTACTTC; CDR3: CASSQGLLQETQYF; size: NA; J: TRBJ2-5; V: TRBV5-4; D: NA
DNA: TGTGCCTGGAGTGACGGGAATCAGCCCCAGCATTTT; CDR3: CAWSDGNQPQHF; size: NA; J: TRBJ1-5; V: TRBV30; D: NA
DNA: TGTGCCAGCAGCTTACTTCAGCGGGGGACCGGGGAGCTGTTTTTT; CDR3: CASSLLQRGTGELFF; size: few; J: TRBJ2-2; V: TRBV11-2; D: TRBD2
DNA: TGTGCCAGCGCCCGGACAGGGCGAGGCTACACCTTC; CDR3: CASARTGRGYTF; size: few; J: TRBJ1-2; V: TRBV18; D: TRBD1
DNA: TGTGCCAGCAGTGCACCCGGACAGGGGGGCGACGAGCAGTACTTC; CDR3: CASSAPGQGGDEQYF; size: NA; J: TRBJ2-7; V: TRBV25-1; D: TRBD1
DNA: TGTGCCAGCAGCTCCGCCGGACAGGGGGCAGACGAGCAGTACTTC; CDR3: CASSSAGQGADEQYF; size: few; J: TRBJ2-7; V: TRBV27; D: TRBD1
DNA: TGTGCCAGCAGCTTAGGCCCGGGTCTCATGAACACTGAAGCTTTCTTT; CDR3: CASSLGPGLMNTEAFF; size: NA; J: TRBJ1-1; V: TRBV7-2; D: NA
DNA: TGCAGCGTTGAGACAGCCGACGAGCAGTACTTC; CDR3: CSVETADEQYF; size: few; J: TRBJ2-7; V: TRBV29-1; D: NA